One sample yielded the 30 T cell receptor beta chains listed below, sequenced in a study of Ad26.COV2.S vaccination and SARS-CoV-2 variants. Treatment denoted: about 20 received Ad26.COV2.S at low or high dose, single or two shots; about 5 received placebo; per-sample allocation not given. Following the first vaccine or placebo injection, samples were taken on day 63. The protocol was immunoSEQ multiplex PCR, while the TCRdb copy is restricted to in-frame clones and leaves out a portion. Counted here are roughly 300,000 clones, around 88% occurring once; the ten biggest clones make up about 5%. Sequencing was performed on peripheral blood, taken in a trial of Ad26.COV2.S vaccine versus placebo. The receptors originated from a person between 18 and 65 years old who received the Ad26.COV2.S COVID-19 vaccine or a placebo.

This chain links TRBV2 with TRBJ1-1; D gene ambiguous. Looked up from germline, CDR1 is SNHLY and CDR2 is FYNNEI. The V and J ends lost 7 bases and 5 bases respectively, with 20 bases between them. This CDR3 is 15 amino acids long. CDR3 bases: TGTGCCAGCATAGGTAGGGTTCAGAGTAAAACTGAAGCTTTCTTT. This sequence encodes CASIGRVQSKTEAFF.

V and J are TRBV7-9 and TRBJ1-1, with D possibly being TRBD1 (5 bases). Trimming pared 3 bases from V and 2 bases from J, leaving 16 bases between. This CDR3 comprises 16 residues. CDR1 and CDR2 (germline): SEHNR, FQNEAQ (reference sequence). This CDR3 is CASSFLGVVGNTEAFF. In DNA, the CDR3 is TGTGCCAGCAGCTTTTTGGGGGTGGTCGGAAACACTGAAGCTTTCTTT. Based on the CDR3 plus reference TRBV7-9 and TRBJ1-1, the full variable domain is DTGVSQNPRHKITKRGQNVTFRCDPISEHNRLYWYRQTLGQGPEFLTYFQNEAQLEKSRLLSDRFSAERPKGSFSTLEIQRTEQGDSAMYLCASSFLGVVGNTEAFFGQGTRLTVV.

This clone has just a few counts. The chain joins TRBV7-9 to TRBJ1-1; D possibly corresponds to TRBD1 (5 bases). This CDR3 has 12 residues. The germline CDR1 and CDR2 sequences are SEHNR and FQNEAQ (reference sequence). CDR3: CASVTANTEAFF. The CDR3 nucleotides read TGTGCTAGCGTGACAGCGAACACTGAAGCTTTCTTT.

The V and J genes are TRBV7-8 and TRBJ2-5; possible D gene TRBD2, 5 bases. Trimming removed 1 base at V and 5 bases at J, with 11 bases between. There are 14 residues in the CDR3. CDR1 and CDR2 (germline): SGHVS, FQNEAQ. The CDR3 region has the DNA TGTGCCAGCAGCTTAGGGAGGCGGCTGGAGACCCAGTACTTC. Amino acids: CASSLGRRLETQYF.

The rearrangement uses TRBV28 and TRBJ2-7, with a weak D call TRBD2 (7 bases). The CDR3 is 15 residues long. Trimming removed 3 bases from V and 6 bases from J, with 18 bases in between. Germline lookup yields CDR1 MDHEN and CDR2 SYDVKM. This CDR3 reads CASSLLGGGRGEQYF. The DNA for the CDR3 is TGTGCCAGCAGTTTGTTGGGAGGGGGTCGGGGCGAGCAGTACTTC.

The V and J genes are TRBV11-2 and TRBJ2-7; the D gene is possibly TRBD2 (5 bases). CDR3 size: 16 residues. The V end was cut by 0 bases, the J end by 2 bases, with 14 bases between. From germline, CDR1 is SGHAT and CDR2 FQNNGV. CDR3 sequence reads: CASSLDYGVSTYEQYF. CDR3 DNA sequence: TGTGCCAGCAGCTTAGATTACGGGGTAAGCACCTACGAGCAGTACTTC.

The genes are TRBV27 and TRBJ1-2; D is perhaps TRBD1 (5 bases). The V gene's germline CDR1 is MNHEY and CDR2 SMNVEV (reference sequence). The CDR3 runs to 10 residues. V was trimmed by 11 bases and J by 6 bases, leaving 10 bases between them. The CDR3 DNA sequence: TGTGCCGCTGGGACGGATGGCTACACCTTC. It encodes CAAGTDGYTF.

Here the CDR3 reads CASSSSGVTSTDTQYF. CDR3 coding DNA: TGTGCCAGCAGTTCTAGCGGGGTAACTAGCACAGATACGCAGTATTTT. The chain joins TRBV6-5 to TRBJ2-3; TRBD2 aligns across 9 bases. Germline lookup yields CDR1 MNHEY and CDR2 SVGAGI. This CDR3 has 16 amino acids. V gave up 4 bases and J gave up 0 bases; unmatched junction bases: 5.

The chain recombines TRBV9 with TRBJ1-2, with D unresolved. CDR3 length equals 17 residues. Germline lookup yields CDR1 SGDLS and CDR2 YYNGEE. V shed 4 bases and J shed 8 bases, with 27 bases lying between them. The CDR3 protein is CASSSSGRGLLPSGYTF. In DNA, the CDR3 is TGTGCCAGCAGCTCTTCAGGTCGGGGTTTACTCCCTTCCGGCTACACCTTC.

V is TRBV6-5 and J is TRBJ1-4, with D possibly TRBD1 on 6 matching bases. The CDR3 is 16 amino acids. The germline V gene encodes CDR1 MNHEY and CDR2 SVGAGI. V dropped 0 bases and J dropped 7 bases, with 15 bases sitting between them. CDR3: CASSYSGADDREKLFF. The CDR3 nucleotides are TGTGCCAGCAGTTACTCGGGGGCGGACGATCGTGAAAAACTGTTTTTT.

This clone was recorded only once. CDR3 loop: CAISEVGRVNYGYTF. The CDR3 DNA follows: TGTGCCATCAGTGAGGTGGGAAGAGTTAACTATGGCTACACCTTC. This chain joins TRBV10-3 and TRBJ1-2; D not certain. Germline CDR1 ENHRY, CDR2 SYGVKD. The length of the CDR3 is 15 residues. The V end was cut by 2 bases, the J end by 1 base, with 11 bases between.

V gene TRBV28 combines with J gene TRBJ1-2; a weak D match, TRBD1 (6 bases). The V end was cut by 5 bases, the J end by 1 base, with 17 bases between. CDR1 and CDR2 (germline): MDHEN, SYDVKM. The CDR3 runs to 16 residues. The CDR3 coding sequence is TGTGCCAGCAGTCTCTCGCGGAGGGACAATAACTATGGCTACACCTTC. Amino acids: CASSLSRRDNNYGYTF.

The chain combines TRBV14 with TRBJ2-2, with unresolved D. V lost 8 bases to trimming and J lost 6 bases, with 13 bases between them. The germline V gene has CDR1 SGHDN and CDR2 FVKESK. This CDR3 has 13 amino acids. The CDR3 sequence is CASVGRIPGELFF. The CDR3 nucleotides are TGTGCCAGCGTGGGCCGAATCCCCGGGGAGCTGTTTTTT.

CDR3 DNA sequence: TGTGCCAGCAGTTACTTCGGACTAGCGGGGGCCCCCCTTTTTGCCGGGGAGCTGTTTTTT. This encodes CASSYFGLAGAPLFAGELFF. The chain carries TRBV6-2 or TRBV6-3 and TRBJ2-2; 13 bases line up with TRBD2. The CDR3 spans 20 residues. J lost 6 bases, V lost 1 base, and 14 bases had no gene match. Germline CDR1 and CDR2: MNHEY and SVGEGT.

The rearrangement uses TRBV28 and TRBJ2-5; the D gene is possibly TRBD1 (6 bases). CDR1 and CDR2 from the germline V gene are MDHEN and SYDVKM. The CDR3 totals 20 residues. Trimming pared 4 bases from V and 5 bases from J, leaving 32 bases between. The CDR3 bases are TGTGCCAGCAGTTCCCCGGGCCACCGACAGGCGTCAAGAACCGGGGAGACCCAGTACTTC. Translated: CASSSPGHRQASRTGETQYF.

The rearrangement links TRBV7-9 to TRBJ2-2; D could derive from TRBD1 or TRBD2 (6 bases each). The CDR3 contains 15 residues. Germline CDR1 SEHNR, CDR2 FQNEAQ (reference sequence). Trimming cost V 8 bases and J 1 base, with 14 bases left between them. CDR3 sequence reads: CASPRGTQNTGELFF. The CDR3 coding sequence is TGTGCCAGCCCCCGGGGGACACAGAACACCGGGGAGCTGTTTTTT.

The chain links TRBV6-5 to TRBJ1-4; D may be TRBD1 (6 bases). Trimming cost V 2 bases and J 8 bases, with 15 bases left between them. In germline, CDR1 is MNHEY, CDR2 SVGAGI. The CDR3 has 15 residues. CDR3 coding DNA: TGTGCCAGCAGTTACAGCGTGACAGGAGGCGAAAAACTGTTTTTT. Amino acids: CASSYSVTGGEKLFF.

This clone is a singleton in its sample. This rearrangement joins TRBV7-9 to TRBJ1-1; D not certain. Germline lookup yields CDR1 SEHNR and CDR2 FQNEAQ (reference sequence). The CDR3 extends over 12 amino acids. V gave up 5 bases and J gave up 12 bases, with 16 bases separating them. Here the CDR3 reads CASSLIGEESFF. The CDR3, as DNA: TGTGCCAGCAGCCTGATTGGGGAGGAGTCTTTCTTT.

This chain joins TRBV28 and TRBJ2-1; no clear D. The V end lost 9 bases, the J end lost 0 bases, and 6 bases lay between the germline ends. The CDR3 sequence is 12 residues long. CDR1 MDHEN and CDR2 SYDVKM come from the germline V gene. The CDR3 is CASQSSYNEQFF. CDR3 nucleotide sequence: TGTGCCAGTCAGAGCTCCTACAATGAGCAGTTCTTC.

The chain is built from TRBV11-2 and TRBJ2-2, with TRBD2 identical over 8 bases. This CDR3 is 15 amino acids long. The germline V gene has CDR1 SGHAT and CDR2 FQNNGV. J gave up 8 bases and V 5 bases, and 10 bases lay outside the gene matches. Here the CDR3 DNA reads TGTGCCAGCAGCCCGGGGGGGGTTTTAAAAGGGGAGCTGTTTTTT. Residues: CASSPGGVLKGELFF.

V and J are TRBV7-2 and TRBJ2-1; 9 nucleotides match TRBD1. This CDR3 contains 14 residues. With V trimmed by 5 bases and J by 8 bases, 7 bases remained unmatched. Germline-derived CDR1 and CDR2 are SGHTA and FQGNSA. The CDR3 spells CASSPWTGDYEQFF. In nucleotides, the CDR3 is TGTGCCAGCAGCCCTTGGACAGGGGATTATGAGCAGTTCTTC.

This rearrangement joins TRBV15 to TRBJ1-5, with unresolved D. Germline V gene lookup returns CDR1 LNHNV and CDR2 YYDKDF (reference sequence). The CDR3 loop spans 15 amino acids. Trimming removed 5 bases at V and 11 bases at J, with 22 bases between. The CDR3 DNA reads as TGTGCCACCAGCTTTGGAGACCGACGGAGCTCGGCCCAGCATTTT. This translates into CATSFGDRRSSAQHF.

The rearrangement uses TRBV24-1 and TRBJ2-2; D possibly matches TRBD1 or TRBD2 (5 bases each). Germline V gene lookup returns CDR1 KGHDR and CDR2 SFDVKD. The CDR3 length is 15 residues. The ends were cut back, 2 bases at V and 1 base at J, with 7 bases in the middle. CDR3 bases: TGTGCCACCAGTGATTGGGACGGGAACACCGGGGAGCTGTTTTTT. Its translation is CATSDWDGNTGELFF.

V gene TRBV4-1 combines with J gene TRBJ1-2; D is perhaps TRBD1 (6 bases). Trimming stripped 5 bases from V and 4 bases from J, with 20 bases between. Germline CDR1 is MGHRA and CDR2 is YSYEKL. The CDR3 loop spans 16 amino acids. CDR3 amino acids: CASSMRGQGTTYGYTF. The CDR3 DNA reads TGCGCCAGCAGCATGCGGGGGCAGGGTACGACCTATGGCTACACCTTC.

CDR3: CASSVEGYTGELFF. The CDR3 DNA reads TGTGCCAGCAGCGTAGAAGGGTACACCGGGGAGCTGTTTTTT. The rearrangement uses TRBV9 and TRBJ2-2; D unresolved. V lost 0 bases to trimming and J lost 3 bases, with 6 bases between them. Looked up from germline, CDR1 is SGDLS and CDR2 is YYNGEE. The CDR3 sequence is 14 residues long.

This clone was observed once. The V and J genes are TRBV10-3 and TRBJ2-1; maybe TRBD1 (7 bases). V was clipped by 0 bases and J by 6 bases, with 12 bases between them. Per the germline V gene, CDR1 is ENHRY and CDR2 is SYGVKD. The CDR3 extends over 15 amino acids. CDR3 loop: CAISESGQRVNEQFF. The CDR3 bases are TGTGCCATCAGTGAGTCGGGACAGCGGGTCAATGAGCAGTTCTTC.

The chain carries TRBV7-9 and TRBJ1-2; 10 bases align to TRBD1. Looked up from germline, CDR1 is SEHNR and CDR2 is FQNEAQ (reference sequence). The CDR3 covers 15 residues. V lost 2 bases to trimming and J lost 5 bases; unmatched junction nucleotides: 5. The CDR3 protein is CASSLSGQGEYGYTF. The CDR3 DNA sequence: TGTGCCAGCAGCTTATCCGGACAGGGGGAATATGGCTACACCTTC.

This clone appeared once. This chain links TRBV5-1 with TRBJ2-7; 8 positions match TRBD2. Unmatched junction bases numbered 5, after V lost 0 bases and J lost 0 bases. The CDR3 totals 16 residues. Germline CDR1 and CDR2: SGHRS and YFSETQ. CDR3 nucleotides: TGCGCCAGCAGCTTGGCCACGACTAGCGCCTCCTACGAGCAGTACTTC. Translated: CASSLATTSASYEQYF. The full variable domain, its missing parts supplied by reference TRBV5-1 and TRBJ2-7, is KAGVTQTPRYLIKTRGQQVTLSCSPISGHRSVSWYQQTPGQGLQFLFEYFSETQRNKGNFPGRFSGRQFSNSRSEMNVSTLELGDSALYLCASSLATTSASYEQYFGPGTRLTVT.

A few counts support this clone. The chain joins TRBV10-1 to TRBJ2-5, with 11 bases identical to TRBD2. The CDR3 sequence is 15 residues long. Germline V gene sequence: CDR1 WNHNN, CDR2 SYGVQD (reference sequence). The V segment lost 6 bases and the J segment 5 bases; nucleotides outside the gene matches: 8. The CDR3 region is CASSPGLAALETQYF. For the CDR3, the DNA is TGCGCCAGCAGCCCGGGACTAGCGGCCTTGGAGACCCAGTACTTC.

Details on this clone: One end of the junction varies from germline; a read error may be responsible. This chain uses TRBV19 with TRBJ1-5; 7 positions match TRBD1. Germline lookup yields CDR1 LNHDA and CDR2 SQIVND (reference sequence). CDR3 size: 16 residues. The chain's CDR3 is CASSPWLRTGDMTRDF. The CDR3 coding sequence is TGTGCCAGTAGCCCTTGGCTGAGGACAGGTGATATGACCAGGGATTTT.